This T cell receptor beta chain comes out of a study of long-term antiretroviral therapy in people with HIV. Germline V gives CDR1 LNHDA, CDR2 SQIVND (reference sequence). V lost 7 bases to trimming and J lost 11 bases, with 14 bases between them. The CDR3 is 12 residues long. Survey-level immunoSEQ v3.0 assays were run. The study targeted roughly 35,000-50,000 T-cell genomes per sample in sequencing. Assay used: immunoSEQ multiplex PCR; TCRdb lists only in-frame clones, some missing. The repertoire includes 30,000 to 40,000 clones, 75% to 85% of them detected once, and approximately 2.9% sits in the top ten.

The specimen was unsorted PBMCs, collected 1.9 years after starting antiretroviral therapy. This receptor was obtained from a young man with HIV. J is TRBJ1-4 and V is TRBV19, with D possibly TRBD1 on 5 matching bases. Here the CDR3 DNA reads TGTGCCAGTACGCGGGGGGAAGACAAACTGTTTTTT. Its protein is CASTRGEDKLFF.